This is a list of T cell receptor beta chains from one sample in a study of T cell repertoires and leukemia-associated antigens. TCRdb reanalysed the 5' RACE reads using MiXCR and keeps one entry per CDR3 protein. The table has 10,000 to 15,000 distinct CDR3 sequences, roughly 41% seen once. Their antigens are not known. Specimen: CD3+ T cells sorted from blood and cultured. The receptors come from a female donor in good health. The CDR3 runs from the conserved cysteine through the conserved F or W. D genes are given only for firm matches. Clone size, where shown, is once, few, many, or a class for clones that have expanded.

j_call d_call clone_size v_call cdr3_aa cdr3_nt
TRBJ2-6 NA NA TRBV12-3/TRBV12-4 CASSSTEDSSKSGANVLTF TGTGCCAGCAGTTCGACGGAGGACAGCTCAAAGTCTGGGGCCAACGTCCTGACTTTC
TRBJ2-3 TRBD2 NA TRBV20-1 CIPRLAGATFDTQYF TGCATTCCGAGACTAGCGGGAGCCACGTTCGATACGCAGTATTTT
TRBJ2-7 NA NA TRBV12-3/TRBV12-4 CASRQRRGREQYF TGTGCCAGCAGGCAGCGGAGGGGCCGGGAGCAGTACTTC
TRBJ2-2 TRBD1 NA TRBV5-1 CASKQGAQNAGELFF TGCGCCAGCAAGCAGGGGGCACAGAACGCCGGGGAGCTGTTTTTT
TRBJ2-3 TRBD2 NA TRBV25-1 CASTRKDSGSTDTQYF TGTGCCAGCACCCGAAAAGATAGCGGGAGCACAGATACGCAGTATTTT
TRBJ2-1 NA NA TRBV20-1 CSALGRGEFSEQFF TGCAGTGCTCTGGGCCGCGGGGAGTTCAGTGAGCAGTTCTTC
TRBJ1-1 NA NA TRBV29-1 CSVARGQEANYGYTFGSGNTEAFF NA
TRBJ2-1 TRBD2 NA TRBV20-1 CSPSGRGQFF TGCAGCCCTAGCGGGAGAGGGCAGTTCTTC
TRBJ1-2 NA NA TRBV5-1 CASSFGGLRNYGYTF TGCGCCAGCAGCTTTGGAGGGCTGCGAAACTATGGCTACACCTTC
TRBJ2-1 TRBD2 many TRBV4-2 CASSQDSGLAGLF TGTGCCAGCAGCCAAGATAGTGGGCTAGCGGGGCTCTTC
TRBJ2-3 TRBD2 few TRBV20-1 CSASGTSPDTQYF TGCAGTGCTAGTGGGACTAGCCCAGATACGCAGTATTTT
TRBJ2-7 TRBD1 many TRBV14 CASSRRDSYEQYF TGTGCCAGCAGCCGCCGGGACAGCTACGAGCAGTACTTC
TRBJ2-2 TRBD2 once TRBV4-2 CDSSRPPGGRSTGELLF TGTGACAGCAGCCGCCCCCCGGGGGGGAGAAGCACCGGGGAGCTGCTTTTT
TRBJ1-6 TRBD1 many TRBV4-1 CASSYTWDRDNSPLHF TGCGCCAGCAGCTACACCTGGGACAGAGATAATTCACCCCTCCACTTT
TRBJ2-1 NA medium-sized TRBV5-1 CASSLEGDSYNEQFF TGCGCCAGCAGCTTGGAGGGTGACTCCTACAATGAGCAGTTCTTC
TRBJ1-2 NA NA TRBV20-1 CSARDPRQLSGYTF TGCAGTGCTAGAGATCCCAGACAGCTGTCTGGCTACACCTTC
TRBJ2-7 NA once TRBV10-2 CASTPSKGTSYEQYF TGCGCCAGCACTCCCAGCAAGGGGACCTCCTACGAGCAGTACTTC
TRBJ2-6 TRBD1 NA TRBV29-1 CSVSQGAGANVLTF TGCAGCGTTTCACAGGGGGCTGGGGCCAACGTCCTGACTTTC
TRBJ1-2 NA many TRBV18 CASSERNYGYTF TGTGCCAGCTCAGAGAGGAACTATGGCTACACCTTC
TRBJ2-3 NA few TRBV20-1 CSALTSTDTQYF TGCAGTGCTTTGACTAGCACAGATACGCAGTATTTT
TRBJ1-5 TRBD1 NA TRBV7-2 CASGLRGARGNSNQPQHF TGTGCCAGCGGCTTAAGGGGGGCCAGGGGGAATAGCAATCAGCCCCAGCATTTT
TRBJ1-1 TRBD1 medium-sized TRBV24-1 CATRDRANTEAFF TGTGCCACCAGGGACAGGGCCAACACTGAAGCTTTCTTT
TRBJ2-7 TRBD2 once TRBV15 CATSSDFTAASGYEQYF TGTGCGACCAGCAGTGATTTCACCGCGGCTAGCGGCTACGAGCAGTACTTC
TRBJ2-5 TRBD1 once TRBV7-9 CASSLLGQDANQETRYF TGTGCCAGCAGCTTACTTGGACAGGACGCCAACCAAGAGACCCGGTACTTC